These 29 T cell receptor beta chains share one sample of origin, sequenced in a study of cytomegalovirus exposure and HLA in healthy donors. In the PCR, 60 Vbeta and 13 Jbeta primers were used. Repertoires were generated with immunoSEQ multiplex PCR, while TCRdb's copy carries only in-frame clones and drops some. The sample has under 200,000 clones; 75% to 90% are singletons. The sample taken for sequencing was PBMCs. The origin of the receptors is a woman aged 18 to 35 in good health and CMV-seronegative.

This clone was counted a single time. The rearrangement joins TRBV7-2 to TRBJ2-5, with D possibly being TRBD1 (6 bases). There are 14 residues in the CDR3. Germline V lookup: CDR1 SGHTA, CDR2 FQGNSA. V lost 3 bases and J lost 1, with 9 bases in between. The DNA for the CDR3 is TGTGCCAGCAGCTTGTACAGGGCCCAAGAGACCCAGTACTTC. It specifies CASSLYRAQETQYF.

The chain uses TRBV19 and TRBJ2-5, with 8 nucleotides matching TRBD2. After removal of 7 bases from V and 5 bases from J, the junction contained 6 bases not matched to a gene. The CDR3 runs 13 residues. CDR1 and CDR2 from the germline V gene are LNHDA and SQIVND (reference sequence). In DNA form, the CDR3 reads TGTGCCAGTACCTCGGGGGGGTGGGAGACCCAGTACTTC. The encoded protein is CASTSGGWETQYF.

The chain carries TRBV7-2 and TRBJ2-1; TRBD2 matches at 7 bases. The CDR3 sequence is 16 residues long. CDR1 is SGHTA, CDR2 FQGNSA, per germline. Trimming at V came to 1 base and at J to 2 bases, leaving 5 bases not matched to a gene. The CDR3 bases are TGTGCCAGCAGCTTAGGCGGGGGAGTACCCTACAATGAGCAGTTCTTC. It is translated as CASSLGGGVPYNEQFF.

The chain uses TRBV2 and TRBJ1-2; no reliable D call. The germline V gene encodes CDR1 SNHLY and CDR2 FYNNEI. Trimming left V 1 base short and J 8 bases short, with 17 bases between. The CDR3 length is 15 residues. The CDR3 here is CASSEGQALFSGYTF. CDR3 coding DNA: TGTGCCAGCAGTGAAGGGCAGGCCCTTTTCTCGGGCTACACCTTC.

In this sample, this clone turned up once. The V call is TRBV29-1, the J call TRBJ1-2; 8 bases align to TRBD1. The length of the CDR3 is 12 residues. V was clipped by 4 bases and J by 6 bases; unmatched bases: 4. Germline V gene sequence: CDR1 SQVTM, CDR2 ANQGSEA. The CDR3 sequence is CSVGTGMNGYTF. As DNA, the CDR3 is TGCAGCGTTGGGACAGGGATGAATGGCTACACCTTC.

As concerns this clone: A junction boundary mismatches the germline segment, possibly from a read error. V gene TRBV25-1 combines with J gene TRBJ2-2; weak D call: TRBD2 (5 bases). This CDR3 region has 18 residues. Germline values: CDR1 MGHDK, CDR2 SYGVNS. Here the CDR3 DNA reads TGTGCCAGCACTGAAGGAGGAGACTCCTTCGCGAACACCGGGGAGCTGTTTTTT. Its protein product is CASTEGGDSFANTGELFF.

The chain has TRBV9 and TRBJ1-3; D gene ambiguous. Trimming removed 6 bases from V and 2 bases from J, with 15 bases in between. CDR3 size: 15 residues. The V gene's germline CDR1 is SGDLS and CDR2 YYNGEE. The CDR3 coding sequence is TGTGCCAGCACCAAGTCGGGGATTCCTGGAAACACCATATATTTT. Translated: CASTKSGIPGNTIYF.

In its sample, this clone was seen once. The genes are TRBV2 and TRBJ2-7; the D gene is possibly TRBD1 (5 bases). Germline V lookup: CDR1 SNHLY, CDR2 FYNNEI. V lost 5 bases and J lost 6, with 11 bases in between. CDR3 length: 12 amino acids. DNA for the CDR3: TGTGCCAGCAGTCCCCGTAGGGGCGAGCAGTACTTC. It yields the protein CASSPRRGEQYF. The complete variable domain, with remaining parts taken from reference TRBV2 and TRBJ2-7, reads EPEVTQTPSHQVTQMGQEVILRCVPISNHLYFYWYRQILGQKVEFLVSFYNNEISEKSEIFDDQFSVERPDGSNFTLKIRSTKLEDSAMYFCASSPRRGEQYFGPGTRLTVT.

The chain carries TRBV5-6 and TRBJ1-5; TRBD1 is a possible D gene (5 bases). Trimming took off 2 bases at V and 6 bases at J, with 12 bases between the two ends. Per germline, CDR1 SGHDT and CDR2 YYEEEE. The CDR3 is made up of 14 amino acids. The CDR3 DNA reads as TGTGCCAGCAGCTTCGGGGGACTGGGTCAGCCCCAGCATTTT. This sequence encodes CASSFGGLGQPQHF.

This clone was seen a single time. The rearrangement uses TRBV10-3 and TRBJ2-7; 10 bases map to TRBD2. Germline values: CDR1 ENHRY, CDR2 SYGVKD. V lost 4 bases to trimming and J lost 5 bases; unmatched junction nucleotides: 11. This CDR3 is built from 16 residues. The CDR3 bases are TGTGCCATCAGTGGCCGGACCCTAGCGGGGGTGGACGAGCAGTACTTC. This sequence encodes CAISGRTLAGVDEQYF.

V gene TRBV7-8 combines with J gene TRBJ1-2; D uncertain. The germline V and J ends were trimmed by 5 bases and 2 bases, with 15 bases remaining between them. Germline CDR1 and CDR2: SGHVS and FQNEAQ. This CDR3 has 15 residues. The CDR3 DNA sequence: TGTGCCAGCAGCCTAACCGGGAGCTTAAACTATGGCTACACCTTC. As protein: CASSLTGSLNYGYTF.

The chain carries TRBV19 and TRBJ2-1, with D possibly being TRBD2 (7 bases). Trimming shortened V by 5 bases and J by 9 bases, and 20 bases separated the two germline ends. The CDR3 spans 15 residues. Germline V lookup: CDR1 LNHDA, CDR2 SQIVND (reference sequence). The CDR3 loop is CASSALVSGGPEQFF. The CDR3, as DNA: TGTGCCAGTAGTGCCCTTGTCTCCGGGGGGCCTGAGCAGTTCTTC.

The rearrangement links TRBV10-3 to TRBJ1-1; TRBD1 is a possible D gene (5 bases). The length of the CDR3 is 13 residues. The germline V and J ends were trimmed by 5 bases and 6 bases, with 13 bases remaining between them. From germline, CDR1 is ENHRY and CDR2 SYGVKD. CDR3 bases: TGTGCCATCAGTAGGCAGGGTTACTCTGAAGCTTTCTTT. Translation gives CAISRQGYSEAFF.

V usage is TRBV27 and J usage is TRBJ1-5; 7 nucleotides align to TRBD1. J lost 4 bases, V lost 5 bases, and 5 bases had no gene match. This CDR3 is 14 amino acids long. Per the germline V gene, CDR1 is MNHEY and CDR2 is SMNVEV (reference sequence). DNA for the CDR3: TGTGCCAGCAGTCGAGGGACAGTAAATCAGCCCCAGCATTTT. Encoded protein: CASSRGTVNQPQHF.

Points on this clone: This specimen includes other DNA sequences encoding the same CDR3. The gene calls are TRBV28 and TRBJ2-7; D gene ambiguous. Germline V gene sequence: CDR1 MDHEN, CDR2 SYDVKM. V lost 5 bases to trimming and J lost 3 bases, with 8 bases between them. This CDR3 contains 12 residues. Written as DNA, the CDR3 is TGTGCCAGCAGTCTCTCCGGCTACGAGCAGTACTTC. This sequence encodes CASSLSGYEQYF.

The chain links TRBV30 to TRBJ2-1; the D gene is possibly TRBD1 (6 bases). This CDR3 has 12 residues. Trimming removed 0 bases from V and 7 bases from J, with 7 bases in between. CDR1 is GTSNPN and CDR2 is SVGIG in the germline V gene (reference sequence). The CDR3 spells CAWSVRGNEQFF. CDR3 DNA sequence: TGTGCCTGGAGTGTAAGGGGGAATGAGCAGTTCTTC.

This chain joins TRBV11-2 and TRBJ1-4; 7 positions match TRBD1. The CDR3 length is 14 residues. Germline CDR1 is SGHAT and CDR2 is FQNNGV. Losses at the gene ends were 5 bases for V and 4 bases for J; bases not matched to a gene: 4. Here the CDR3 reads CASSRTGYNEKLFF. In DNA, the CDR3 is TGTGCCAGCAGCCGGACAGGCTATAATGAAAAACTGTTTTTT. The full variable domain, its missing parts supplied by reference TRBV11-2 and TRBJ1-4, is EAGVAQSPRYKIIEKRQSVAFWCNPISGHATLYWYQQILGQGPKLLIQFQNNGVVDDSQLPKDRFSAERLKGVDSTLKIQPAKLEDSAVYLCASSRTGYNEKLFFGSGTQLSVL.

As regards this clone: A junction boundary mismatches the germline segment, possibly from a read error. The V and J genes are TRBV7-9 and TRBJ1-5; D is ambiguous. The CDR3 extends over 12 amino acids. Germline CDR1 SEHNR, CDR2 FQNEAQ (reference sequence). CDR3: CSSSLEQQPQHF. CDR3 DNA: TGTTCCAGCAGCTTAGAACAGCAACCCCAGCATTTT.

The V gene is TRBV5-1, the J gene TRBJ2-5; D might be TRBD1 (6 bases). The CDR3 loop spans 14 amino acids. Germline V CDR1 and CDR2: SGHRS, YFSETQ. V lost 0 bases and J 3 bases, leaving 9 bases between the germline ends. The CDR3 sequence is CASSLGGHEETQYF. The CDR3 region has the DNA TGCGCCAGCAGCTTGGGGGGGCATGAAGAGACCCAGTACTTC.

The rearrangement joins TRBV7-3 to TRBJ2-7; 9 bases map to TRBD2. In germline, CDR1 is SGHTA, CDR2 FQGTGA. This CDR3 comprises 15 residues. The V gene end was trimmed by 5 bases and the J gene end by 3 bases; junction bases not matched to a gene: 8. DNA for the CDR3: TGTGCCAGCAGCCCCTGGACTAGCGAGTACTACGAGCAGTACTTC. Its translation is CASSPWTSEYYEQYF.

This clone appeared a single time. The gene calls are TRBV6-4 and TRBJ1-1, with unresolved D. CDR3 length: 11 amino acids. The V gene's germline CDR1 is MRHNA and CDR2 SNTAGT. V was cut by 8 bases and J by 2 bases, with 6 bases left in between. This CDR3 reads CASRVNTEAFF. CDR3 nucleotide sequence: TGTGCCAGCCGCGTTAACACTGAAGCTTTCTTT.

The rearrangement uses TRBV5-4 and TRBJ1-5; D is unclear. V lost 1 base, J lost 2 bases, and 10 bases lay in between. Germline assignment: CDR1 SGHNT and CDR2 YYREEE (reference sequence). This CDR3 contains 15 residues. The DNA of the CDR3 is TGTGCCAGCAGCTTGTCCTCTTCGGGCAATCAGCCCCAGCATTTT. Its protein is CASSLSSSGNQPQHF.

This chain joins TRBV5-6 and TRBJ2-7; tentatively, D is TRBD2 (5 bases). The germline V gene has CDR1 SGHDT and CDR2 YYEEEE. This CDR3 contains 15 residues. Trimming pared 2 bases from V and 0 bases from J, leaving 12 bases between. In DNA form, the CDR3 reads TGTGCCAGCAGCTTACCACTAGGGCCCTCCTACGAGCAGTACTTC. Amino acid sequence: CASSLPLGPSYEQYF. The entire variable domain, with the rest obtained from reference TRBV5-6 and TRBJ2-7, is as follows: DAGVTQSPTHLIKTRGQQVTLRCSPKSGHDTVSWYQQALGQGPQFIFQYYEEEERQRGNFPDRFSGHQFPNYSSELNVNALLLGDSALYLCASSLPLGPSYEQYFGPGTRLTVT.

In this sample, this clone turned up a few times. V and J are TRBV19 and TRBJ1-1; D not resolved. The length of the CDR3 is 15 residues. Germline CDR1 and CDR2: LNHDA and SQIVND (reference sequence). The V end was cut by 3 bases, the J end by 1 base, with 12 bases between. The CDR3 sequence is CASSMSERPNTEAFF. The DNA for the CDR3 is TGTGCCAGTAGTATGTCGGAGAGACCGAACACTGAAGCTTTCTTT.

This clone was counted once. The CDR3 DNA reads TGTGCCAGCAGGATTACAGGGTCCGGTGGCTACACCTTC. Translating it yields CASRITGSGGYTF. The chain joins TRBV6-1 to TRBJ1-2; weak D call: TRBD1 (6 bases). Trimming cost V 6 bases and J 7 bases, with 15 bases left between them. Germline V gene lookup returns CDR1 MNHNS and CDR2 SASEGT. This CDR3 spans 13 amino acids.

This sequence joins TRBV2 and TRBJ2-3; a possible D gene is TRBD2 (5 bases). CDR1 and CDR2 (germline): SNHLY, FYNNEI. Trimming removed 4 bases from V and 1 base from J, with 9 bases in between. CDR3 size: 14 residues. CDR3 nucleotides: TGTGCCAGCAGTGTACGGCGGGGCACAGATACGCAGTATTTT. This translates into CASSVRRGTDTQYF.

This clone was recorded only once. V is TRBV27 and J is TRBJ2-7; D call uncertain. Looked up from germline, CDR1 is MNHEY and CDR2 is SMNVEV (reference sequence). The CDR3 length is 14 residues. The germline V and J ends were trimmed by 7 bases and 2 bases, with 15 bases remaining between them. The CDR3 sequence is CASILHGFPYEQYF. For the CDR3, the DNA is TGTGCCAGCATCTTACACGGGTTTCCCTACGAGCAGTACTTC.

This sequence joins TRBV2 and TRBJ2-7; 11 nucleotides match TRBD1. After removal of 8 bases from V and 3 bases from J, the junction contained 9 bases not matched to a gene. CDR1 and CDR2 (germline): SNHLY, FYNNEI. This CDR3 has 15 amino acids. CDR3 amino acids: CASRLRDRGNYEQYF. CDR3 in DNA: TGTGCCAGCCGGCTCCGGGACAGGGGGAACTACGAGCAGTACTTC. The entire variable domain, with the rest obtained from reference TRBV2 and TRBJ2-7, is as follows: EPEVTQTPSHQVTQMGQEVILRCVPISNHLYFYWYRQILGQKVEFLVSFYNNEISEKSEIFDDQFSVERPDGSNFTLKIRSTKLEDSAMYFCASRLRDRGNYEQYFGPGTRLTVT.

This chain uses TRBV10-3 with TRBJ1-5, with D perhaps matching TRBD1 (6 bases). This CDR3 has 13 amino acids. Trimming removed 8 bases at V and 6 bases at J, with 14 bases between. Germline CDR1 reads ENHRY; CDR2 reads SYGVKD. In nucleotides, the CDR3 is TGTGCCATCCAAGGGGAGGGGGGTCAGCCCCAGCATTTT. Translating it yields CAIQGEGGQPQHF.